These 13 T cell receptor beta chains came from one sample sequenced in a study of CXCR3-negative and CXCR3-positive naive CD8 T cells. It was by 5' RACE with UMI labels that the TRB cDNA libraries were prepared. TCRdb processed the 5' RACE reads again and assigns one entry to each CDR3 protein, with no DNA. This sample's clone table lists around 50,000 distinct CDR3 sequences. The sample consisted of memory CD8+ T cells from blood. All receptors come from a human donor in good health. Some clones in this sample may be carry-over from other donors' samples.

The chain employs TRBV6-4 and TRBJ2-1. CDR1 and CDR2 (germline): MRHNA, SNTAGT. The CDR3 sequence is 14 residues long. The chain's CDR3 is CASSAERSVDEQFF.

The J gene is TRBJ1-2, the V gene TRBV15; TCRdb's D call, TRBD1, is unchecked because there is no DNA. Germline CDR1 reads LNHNV; CDR2 reads YYDKDF (reference sequence). This CDR3 is built from 14 residues. CDR3 protein: CATSLGGVAYGYTF.

The chain links TRBV19 to TRBJ2-7; the TCRdb call, TRBD1, lacks DNA for checking. This CDR3 spans 14 amino acids. Germline CDR1 LNHDA, CDR2 SQIVND (reference sequence). CDR3 amino acids: CASSPTGVSYEQYF.

The rearrangement joins TRBV12-3 or TRBV12-4 to TRBJ2-7; with no DNA, the TCRdb D assignment of TRBD1 cannot be verified. The CDR3 loop spans 14 amino acids. The CDR3 loop is CASSSRDRDYEQYF.

The chain uses TRBV30 and TRBJ2-1. Germline V CDR1 and CDR2: GTSNPN, SVGIG (reference sequence). CDR3 size: 15 residues. The CDR3 is CAWSKASEIYNEQFF.

The chain has TRBV7-8 and TRBJ2-2. Germline V gene lookup returns CDR1 SGHVS and CDR2 FQNEAQ. The CDR3 sequence is 15 residues long. CDR3 region: CASSAFRGNTGELFF.

The V and J genes are TRBV29-1 and TRBJ2-7. Germline V gene sequence: CDR1 SQVTM, CDR2 ANQGSEA. This CDR3 spans 13 amino acids. CDR3 in amino acids: CSASVGLSYEQYF.

The chain uses TRBV12-3 or TRBV12-4 and TRBJ2-7; TCRdb names TRBD1, which stays unverified in the absence of DNA. CDR3 length: 13 amino acids. The CDR3 sequence: CASSLGRGYEQYF.

The J gene is TRBJ2-1, the V gene TRBV20-1; TCRdb lists TRBD1, though no DNA is available to test this call. Germline V gene lookup returns CDR1 DFQATT and CDR2 SNEGSKA (reference sequence). CDR3 length: 15 residues. The CDR3 sequence: CSATARGASYNEQFF.

This sequence joins TRBV6-1 and TRBJ2-7; with no DNA, the TCRdb D assignment of TRBD2 cannot be verified. Germline CDR1 is MNHNS and CDR2 is SASEGT. This CDR3 has 15 residues. The CDR3 sequence: CASTQGPLPLHEQYF.

The gene calls are TRBV29-1 and TRBJ2-2; TCRdb's D gene call, TRBD1, goes unchecked for lack of DNA. The CDR3 extends over 16 amino acids. Germline V gene sequence: CDR1 SQVTM, CDR2 ANQGSEA. The CDR3 region is CSVEDWGTGNTGELFF.

The chain has TRBV28 and TRBJ2-1. Germline V gives CDR1 MDHEN, CDR2 SYDVKM. CDR3 size: 16 residues. CDR3 sequence: CASSLESSGSYNEQFF.

The gene calls are TRBV6-2 or TRBV6-3 and TRBJ2-1; TCRdb selects TRBD2, and the lack of DNA leaves this call unchecked. The CDR3 spans 13 residues. CDR1 is MNHEY, CDR2 SVGEGT, per germline. Here the CDR3 reads CATTSTSHNEQFF.